This T cell receptor (beta chain) was observed in a study of blood T cell repertoires in COVID-19. Background on the study: The United States, Italy and Spain were the sources of the acute and convalescent COVID-19 samples. Sources were T cells, B-cell-depleted T cells, or PBMCs; the material itself was cDNA or gDNA.

As handled by the study authors: Using reference gene primer amplification, nucleated cell counts were estimated. TCRdb's copy holds only in-frame clones and misses some; the assay was immunoSEQ multiplex PCR. Clonal size and the V and J genes are those of that table, whereas D and trimming came from the DNA. The top ten hold about 20% of the sample, which has more than 150,000 clones, about nine tenths seen once. The receptor's source is a man between 65 and 85 years old with active or convalescent COVID-19. The sequenced material came from peripheral blood.

The CDR3, as DNA: TGTGCCACCAGTTTGACACCAGATACGCAGTATTTT. It is translated as CATSLTPDTQYF. The chain employs TRBV24-1 and TRBJ2-3, with D uncertain. Trimming removed 6 bases at V and 4 bases at J, with 7 bases between. Per germline, CDR1 KGHDR and CDR2 SFDVKD. The CDR3 is 12 residues long.